The rows below give T cell receptor beta chains drawn from one sample of a study of tumor-infiltrating lymphocytes in localized non-small cell lung cancer. TCRdb's copy holds only in-frame clones and misses some; the assay was immunoSEQ multiplex PCR. Among fewer than 20,000 clones listed, 69% were seen once. The sequencing sample was made of lung tumor tissue. All receptors derive from a human donor with non-small cell lung cancer. Both conserved end residues are part of each CDR3. A D gene is named only where the DNA matches it firmly. Some rows mark clone size as missing; the rest say once, few, many or name a class of expanded clone.

j_call d_call clone_size v_call cdr3_aa cdr3_nt
TRBJ2-1 . few TRBV5-4 CASSSRDASYNEQFF TGTGCCAGCAGCTCCCGGGACGCCTCCTACAATGAGCAGTTCTTC
TRBJ2-2 TRBD2 . TRBV5-4 CASISGGQDTGELFF TGTGCCAGTATTTCGGGGGGGCAGGACACCGGGGAGCTGTTTTTT
TRBJ1-2 TRBD1 . TRBV6-5 CASSSTTGASYGYTF TGTGCCAGCAGTTCCACGACAGGGGCTAGCTATGGCTACACCTTC
TRBJ2-6 . few TRBV28 CASREMGAGANVLTF TGTGCCAGCAGGGAAATGGGGGCTGGGGCCAACGTCCTGACTTTC
TRBJ2-1 TRBD2 . TRBV28 CASSSLAGGPSYNEQFF TGTGCCAGCAGTTCCTTAGCGGGAGGGCCCTCCTACAATGAGCAGTTCTTC
TRBJ2-1 . few TRBV9 CASSVGPQTGNNEQFF TGTGCCAGCAGCGTAGGCCCCCAAACAGGGAACAATGAGCAGTTCTTC
TRBJ2-1 TRBD1 . TRBV4-1 CASSQGTGSYNEQFF TGCGCCAGCAGCCAAGGGACAGGGAGTTACAATGAGCAGTTCTTC
TRBJ2-1 TRBD2 medium-sized TRBV6-1 CASSEGMASGNDEQFF TGTGCCAGCAGTGAAGGGATGGCTAGCGGGAATGATGAGCAGTTCTTC
TRBJ2-2 . . TRBV11-2 CASSLLHTGELFF TGTGCCAGCAGCTTGTTACACACCGGGGAGCTGTTTTTT
TRBJ1-3 TRBD1 once TRBV6-6 CASRPGTEHTIYF TGTGCCAGCAGACCTGGGACAGAGCACACCATATATTTT
TRBJ2-7 TRBD2 . TRBV6-6 CATATGGSGSYEQYF TGTGCCACCGCAACCGGGGGGAGTGGCTCCTACGAGCAGTACTTC
TRBJ2-3 TRBD2 . TRBV18 CASSPASGTTDTQYF TGTGCCAGCTCACCTGCTAGCGGGACCACAGATACGCAGTATTTT
TRBJ2-7 . . TRBV11-2 CASSPSGYEQYF TGTGCCAGCAGCCCTTCCGGCTACGAGCAGTACTTC
TRBJ2-7 . . TRBV30 CAWRSLTGPYEQYF TGTGCCTGGAGATCACTAACAGGGCCGTACGAGCAGTACTTC
TRBJ2-5 . few TRBV28 CASGGPDETQYF TGTGCCAGCGGAGGGCCGGACGAGACCCAGTACTTC
TRBJ2-2 TRBD2 . TRBV5-1 CASSLEGLAGVPPAGELFF TGCGCCAGCAGCTTGGAGGGACTAGCGGGGGTTCCCCCCGCCGGGGAGCTGTTTTTT
TRBJ2-7 . . TRBV20-1 CSASRALKQYF TGCAGTGCTAGTAGGGCTCTCAAGCAGTACTTC
TRBJ2-7 . . TRBV27 CASSLFGFSYEQYF TGTGCCAGCAGTTTATTCGGCTTCTCCTACGAGCAGTACTTC
TRBJ2-7 . . TRBV5-1 CASSGEQDPATLARRKEQYF TGCGCCAGCAGCGGCGAACAGGACCCGGCCACTCTAGCGCGCCGGAAGGAGCAGTACTTC
TRBJ2-7 TRBD2 . TRBV14 CASSQLAGVNEQYF TGTGCCAGCAGCCAGCTAGCGGGAGTGAACGAGCAGTACTTC
TRBJ1-4 . medium-sized TRBV5-1 CASSLSVSGEKLFF TGCGCCAGCAGCTTGTCCGTCAGTGGAGAAAAACTGTTTTTT
TRBJ2-7 TRBD2 . TRBV27 CASRDLGAGVPYEQYF TGTGCCAGCAGAGACCTCGGAGCGGGAGTTCCCTACGAGCAGTACTTC
TRBJ1-1 TRBD1 few TRBV5-6 CASTKTGDYTEAFF TGTGCCAGCACCAAGACAGGGGATTACACTGAAGCTTTCTTT
TRBJ2-7 TRBD1 . TRBV9 CASSPTGTGRYEQYF TGTGCCAGCAGCCCCACCGGGACAGGGAGGTACGAACAGTACTTC
TRBJ1-2 . . TRBV30 CAWRGGWGGYTF TGTGCCTGGAGAGGAGGATGGGGTGGCTACACCTTC
TRBJ1-3 . few TRBV30 CAWVGDHSGNTIYF TGTGCCTGGGTAGGGGACCACTCTGGAAACACCATATATTTT
TRBJ1-5 TRBD1 . TRBV5-1 CASSSGTGGLNQPQHF TGCGCCAGCAGCTCCGGGACAGGGGGCCTCAATCAGCCCCAGCATTTT
TRBJ1-4 . . TRBV27 CASKFNRQGPNEKLFF TGTGCCAGCAAGTTTAATCGTCAGGGCCCAAATGAAAAACTGTTTTTT
TRBJ1-2 . once TRBV6-5 CASSYGDKTGGYTF TGTGCCAGCAGTTACGGGGACAAAACAGGTGGCTACACCTTC
TRBJ2-7 . . TRBV10-3 CAIRTGLTYEQYF TGTGCCATCAGGACGGGACTCACCTACGAGCAGTACTTC
TRBJ2-7 . . TRBV29-1 CSVGEWGDEQYF TGCAGCGTTGGTGAGTGGGGGGACGAGCAGTACTTC
TRBJ2-7 . . TRBV6-1 CASSRHWEPYEQYF TGTGCCAGCAGTCGACACTGGGAACCCTACGAGCAGTACTTC
TRBJ2-2 TRBD1 large TRBV18 CASSWDSANTGELFF TGTGCCAGCTCATGGGACAGCGCGAACACCGGGGAGCTGTTTTTT
TRBJ1-2 . . TRBV18 CASSPTDNYYGYTF TGTGCCAGCTCACCAACGGACAATTACTATGGCTACACCTTC
TRBJ1-5 . . TRBV28 CASYLRRGGNQPQHF TGTGCCAGCTACCTGAGGAGGGGGGGTAATCAGCCCCAGCATTTT
TRBJ2-7 TRBD2 few TRBV6-1 CASSDGWGSGILSSYEQYF TGTGCCAGCAGTGATGGGTGGGGTAGCGGGATACTTAGCTCCTACGAGCAGTACTTC
TRBJ2-7 . . TRBV6-6 CASSYSRGRYEQYF TGTGCCAGCAGTTACTCACGGGGGCGGTACGAGCAGTACTTC
TRBJ1-1 . . TRBV28 CASNDGQYQGTEAFF TGTGCCAGCAACGACGGACAATACCAGGGCACTGAAGCTTTCTTT
TRBJ2-6 . . TRBV5-6 CASSLTGVTGANVLTF TGTGCCAGCAGCTTGACGGGAGTCACTGGGGCCAACGTCCTGACCTTC
TRBJ2-6 . . TRBV11-2 CASSLERGSGANVLTF TGTGCCAGCAGCTTAGAACGGGGCTCTGGGGCCAACGTCCTGACTTTC
TRBJ2-1 . . TRBV28 CASSPRNNEQFF TGTGCCAGCAGCCCCCGAAACAATGAGCAGTTCTTC
TRBJ2-2 TRBD2 . TRBV18 CASSPPGLAVPGELFF TGTGCCAGCTCACCACCGGGACTAGCAGTGCCCGGGGAGCTGTTTTTT
TRBJ2-5 . . TRBV6-1 CASTRGETQYF TGTGCCAGCACGCGCGGGGAGACCCAGTACTTC
TRBJ1-4 . . TRBV7-2 CASSLEFPGHSNEKLFF TGTGCCAGCAGCTTAGAATTTCCGGGACATTCTAATGAAAAACTGTTTTTT
TRBJ2-7 . . TRBV10-1 CASSESSALTGEQYF TGCGCCAGCAGTGAGTCGAGCGCCCTAACCGGCGAGCAGTACTTC
TRBJ2-7 TRBD1 . TRBV20-1 CSAGTEYEQYF TGCAGTGCGGGGACAGAGTACGAGCAGTACTTC
TRBJ2-3 . . TRBV10-3 CATKEADTQYF TGTGCCACTAAAGAGGCAGATACGCAGTATTTT